This TCR beta chain was captured by sequencing in a study of blood T cell repertoires in COVID-19. Overall study: Italy, Spain and the United States were the sources of the convalescent and acute COVID-19 samples. PBMCs, B-cell-depleted T cells, or T cells were the source of the cDNA or gDNA that made up the material.

How the authors handled the data: Estimates of nucleated cell counts were drawn from the amplification of reference gene primers. Clones were read by immunoSEQ multiplex PCR, and TCRdb kept only the in-frame ones, dropping some. V and J calls and clone size come straight from that table; D and trimming were deduced from the DNA. Altogether 130,000 to 150,000 clones are present, about 85% being singletons, with the ten largest covering 5%. In germline, CDR1 is SNHLY, CDR2 FYNNEI. The CDR3 sequence is 15 residues long. Trimming cost V 3 bases and J 3 bases; bases outside gene matches: 5. Patients at the Seattle site were enrolled during active infection and followed longitudinally.

This receptor was obtained from a woman in her sixties or seventies with COVID-19, enrolled during active disease. The sequenced sample consisted of peripheral blood. The J gene is TRBJ1-3, the V gene TRBV2, with 7 positions matching TRBD1. This CDR3 is CASSDVGGGGNTIYF. The DNA of the CDR3 is TGTGCCAGCAGTGACGTAGGGGGCGGTGGAAACACCATATATTTT.